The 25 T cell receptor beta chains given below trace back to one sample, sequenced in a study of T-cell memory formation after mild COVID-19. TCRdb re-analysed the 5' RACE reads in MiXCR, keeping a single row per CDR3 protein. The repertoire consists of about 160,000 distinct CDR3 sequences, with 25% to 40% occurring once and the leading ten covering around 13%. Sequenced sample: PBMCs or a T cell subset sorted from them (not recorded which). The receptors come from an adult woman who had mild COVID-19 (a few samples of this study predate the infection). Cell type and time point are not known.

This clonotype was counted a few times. The CDR3 is CASSRLGRRYNEQFF. The DNA for the CDR3 is TGTGCCAGCAGCAGACTAGGTCGACGATACAATGAGCAGTTCTTC. V and J are TRBV7-2 and TRBJ2-1, with D perhaps matching TRBD2 (6 bases). Germline CDR1 reads SGHTA; CDR2 reads FQGNSA. The CDR3 runs to 15 residues. The V and J ends lost 5 bases and 4 bases respectively, with 15 bases between them.

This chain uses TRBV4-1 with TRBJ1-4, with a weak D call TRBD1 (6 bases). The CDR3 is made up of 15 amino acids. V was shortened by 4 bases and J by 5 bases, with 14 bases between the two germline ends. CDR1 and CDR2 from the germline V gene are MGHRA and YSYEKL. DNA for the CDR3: TGCGCCAGCAGCCCCCAGGGACACCAGAATGAAAAACTGTTTTTT. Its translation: CASSPQGHQNEKLFF.

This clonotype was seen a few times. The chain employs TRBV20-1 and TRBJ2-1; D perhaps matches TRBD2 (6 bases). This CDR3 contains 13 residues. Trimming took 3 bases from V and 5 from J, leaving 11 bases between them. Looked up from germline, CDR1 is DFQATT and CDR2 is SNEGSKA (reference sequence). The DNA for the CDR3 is TGCAGTGCTAGCGGGACTTTTAACAATGAGCAGTTCTTC. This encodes CSASGTFNNEQFF.

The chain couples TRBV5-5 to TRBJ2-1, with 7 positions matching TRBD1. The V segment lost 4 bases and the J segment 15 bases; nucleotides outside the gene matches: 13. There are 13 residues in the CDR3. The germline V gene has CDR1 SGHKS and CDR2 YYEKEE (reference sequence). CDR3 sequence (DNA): TGTGCCAGCAGCGTAGGGGGCAGGGTAGTACCGTTCTTC. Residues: CASSVGGRVVPFF.

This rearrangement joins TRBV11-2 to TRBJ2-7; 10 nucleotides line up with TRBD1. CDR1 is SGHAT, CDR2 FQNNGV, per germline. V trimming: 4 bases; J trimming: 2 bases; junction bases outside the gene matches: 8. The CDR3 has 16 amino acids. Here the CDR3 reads CASSSDTGTGAYEQYF. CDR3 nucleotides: TGTGCCAGCAGCTCCGATACCGGGACAGGGGCCTACGAGCAGTACTTC.

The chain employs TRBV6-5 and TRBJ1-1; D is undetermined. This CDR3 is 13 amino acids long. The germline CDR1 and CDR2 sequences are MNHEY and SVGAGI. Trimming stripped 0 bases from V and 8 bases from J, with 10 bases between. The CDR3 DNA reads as TGTGCCAGCAGTTACTCGTATCAGTCCGAAGCTTTCTTT. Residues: CASSYSYQSEAFF.

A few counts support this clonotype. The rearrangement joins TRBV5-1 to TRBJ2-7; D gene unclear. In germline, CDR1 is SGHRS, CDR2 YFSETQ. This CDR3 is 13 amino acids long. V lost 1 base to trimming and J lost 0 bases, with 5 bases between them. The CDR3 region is CASSLHSSYEQYF. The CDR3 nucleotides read TGCGCCAGCAGCTTGCACAGCTCCTACGAGCAGTACTTC.

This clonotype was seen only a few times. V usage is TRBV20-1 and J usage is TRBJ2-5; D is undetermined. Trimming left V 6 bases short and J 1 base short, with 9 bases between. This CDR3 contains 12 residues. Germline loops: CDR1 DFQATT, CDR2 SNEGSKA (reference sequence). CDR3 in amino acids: CSAVTVQETQYF. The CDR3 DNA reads TGCAGTGCCGTGACGGTCCAAGAGACCCAGTACTTC.

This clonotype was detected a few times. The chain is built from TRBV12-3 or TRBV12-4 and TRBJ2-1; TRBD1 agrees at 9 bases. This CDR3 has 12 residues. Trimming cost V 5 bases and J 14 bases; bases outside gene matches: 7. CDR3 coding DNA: TGTGCCAGCAGTACAGGGGGCCCCATCAAGTTCTTC. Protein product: CASSTGGPIKFF.

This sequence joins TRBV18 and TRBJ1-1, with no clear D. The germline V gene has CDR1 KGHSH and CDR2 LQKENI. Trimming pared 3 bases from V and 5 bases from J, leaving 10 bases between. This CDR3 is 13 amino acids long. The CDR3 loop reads CASSPPTGTEAFF. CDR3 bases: TGTGCCAGCTCACCTCCAACGGGGACTGAAGCTTTCTTT.

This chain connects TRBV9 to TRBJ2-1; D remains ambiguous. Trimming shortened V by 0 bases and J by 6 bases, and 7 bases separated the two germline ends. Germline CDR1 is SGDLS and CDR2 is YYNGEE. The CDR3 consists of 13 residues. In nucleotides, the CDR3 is TGTGCCAGCAGCGTAGGGCCAGTCAATGAGCAGTTCTTC. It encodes CASSVGPVNEQFF.

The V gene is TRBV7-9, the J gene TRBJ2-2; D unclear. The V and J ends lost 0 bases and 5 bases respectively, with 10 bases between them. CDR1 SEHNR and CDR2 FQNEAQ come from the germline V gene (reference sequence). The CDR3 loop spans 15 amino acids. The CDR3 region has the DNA TGTGCCAGCAGCTTAGCGCGGATGGGGACCGGGGAGCTGTTTTTT. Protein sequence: CASSLARMGTGELFF.

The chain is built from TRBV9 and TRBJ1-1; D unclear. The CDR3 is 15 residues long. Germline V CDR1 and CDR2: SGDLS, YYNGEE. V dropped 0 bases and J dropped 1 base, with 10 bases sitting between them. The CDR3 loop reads CASSVDEAWNTEAFF. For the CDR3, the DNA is TGTGCCAGCAGCGTAGATGAAGCCTGGAACACTGAAGCTTTCTTT. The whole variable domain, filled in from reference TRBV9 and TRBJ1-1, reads DSGVTQTPKHLITATGQRVTLRCSPRSGDLSVYWYQQSLDQGLQFLIQYYNGEERAKGNILERFSAQQFPDLHSELNLSSLELGDSALYFCASSVDEAWNTEAFFGQGTRLTVV.

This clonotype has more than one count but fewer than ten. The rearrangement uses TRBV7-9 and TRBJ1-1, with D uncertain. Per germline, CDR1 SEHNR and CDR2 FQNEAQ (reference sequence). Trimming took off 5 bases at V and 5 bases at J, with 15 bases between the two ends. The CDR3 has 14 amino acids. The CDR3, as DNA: TGTGCCAGCAGCCTCGGAATGGGATCGACTGAAGCTTTCTTT. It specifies CASSLGMGSTEAFF.

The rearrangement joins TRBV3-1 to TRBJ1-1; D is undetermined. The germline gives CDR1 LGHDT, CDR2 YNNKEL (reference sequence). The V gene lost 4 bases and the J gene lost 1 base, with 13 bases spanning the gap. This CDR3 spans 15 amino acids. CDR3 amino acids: CASSPSYGGNTEAFF. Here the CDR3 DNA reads TGTGCCAGCAGCCCCTCGTACGGAGGGAACACTGAAGCTTTCTTT.

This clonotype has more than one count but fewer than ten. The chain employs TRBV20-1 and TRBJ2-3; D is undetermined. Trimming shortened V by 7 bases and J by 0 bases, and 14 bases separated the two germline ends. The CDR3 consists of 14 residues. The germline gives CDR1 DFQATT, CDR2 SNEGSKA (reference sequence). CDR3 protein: CSVRRGPSTDTQYF. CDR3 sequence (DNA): TGCAGTGTTAGGCGTGGGCCTAGCACAGATACGCAGTATTTT.

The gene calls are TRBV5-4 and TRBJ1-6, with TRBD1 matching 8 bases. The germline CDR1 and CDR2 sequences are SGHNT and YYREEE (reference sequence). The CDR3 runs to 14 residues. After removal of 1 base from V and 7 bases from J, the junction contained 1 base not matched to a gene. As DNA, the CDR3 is TGTGCCAGCAGCTTGTACAGGGGGAATTCACCCCTCCACTTT. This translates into CASSLYRGNSPLHF.

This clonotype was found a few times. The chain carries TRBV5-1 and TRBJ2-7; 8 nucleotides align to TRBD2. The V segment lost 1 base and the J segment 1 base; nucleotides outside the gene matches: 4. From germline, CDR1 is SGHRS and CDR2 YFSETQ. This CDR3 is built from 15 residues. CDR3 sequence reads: CASSLTGGGSYEQYF. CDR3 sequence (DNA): TGCGCCAGCAGCTTGACCGGGGGGGGTTCCTACGAGCAGTACTTC.

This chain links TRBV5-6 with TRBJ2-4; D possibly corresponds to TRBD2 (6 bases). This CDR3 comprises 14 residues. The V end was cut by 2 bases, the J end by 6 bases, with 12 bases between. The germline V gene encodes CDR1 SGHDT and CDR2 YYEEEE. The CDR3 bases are TGTGCCAGCAGCTTTAGGAGGGTTCTAAACATTCAGTACTTC. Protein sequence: CASSFRRVLNIQYF. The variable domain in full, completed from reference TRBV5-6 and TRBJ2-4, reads DAGVTQSPTHLIKTRGQQVTLRCSPKSGHDTVSWYQQALGQGPQFIFQYYEEEERQRGNFPDRFSGHQFPNYSSELNVNALLLGDSALYLCASSFRRVLNIQYFGAGTRLSVL.

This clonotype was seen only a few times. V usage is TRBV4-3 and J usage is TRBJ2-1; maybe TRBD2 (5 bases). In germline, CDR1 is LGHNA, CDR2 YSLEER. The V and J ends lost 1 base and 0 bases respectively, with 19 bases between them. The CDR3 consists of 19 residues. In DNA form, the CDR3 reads TGCGCCAGCAGCCAAGTAGCGTTGGACTCCTGGAGCTCCTACAATGAGCAGTTCTTC. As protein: CASSQVALDSWSSYNEQFF.

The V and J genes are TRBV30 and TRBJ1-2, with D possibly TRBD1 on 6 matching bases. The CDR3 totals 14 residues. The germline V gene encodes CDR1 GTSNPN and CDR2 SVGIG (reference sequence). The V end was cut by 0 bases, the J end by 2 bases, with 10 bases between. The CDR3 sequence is CAWSVQGLNYGYTF. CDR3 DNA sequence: TGTGCCTGGAGTGTACAGGGTTTGAACTATGGCTACACCTTC.

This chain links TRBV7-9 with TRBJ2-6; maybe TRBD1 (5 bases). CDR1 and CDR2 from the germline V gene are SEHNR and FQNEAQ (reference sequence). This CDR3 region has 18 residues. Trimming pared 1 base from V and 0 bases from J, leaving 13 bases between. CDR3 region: CASSLVAFDSSGANVLTF. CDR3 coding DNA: TGTGCCAGCAGCTTAGTCGCCTTCGACAGCTCTGGGGCCAACGTCCTGACTTTC.

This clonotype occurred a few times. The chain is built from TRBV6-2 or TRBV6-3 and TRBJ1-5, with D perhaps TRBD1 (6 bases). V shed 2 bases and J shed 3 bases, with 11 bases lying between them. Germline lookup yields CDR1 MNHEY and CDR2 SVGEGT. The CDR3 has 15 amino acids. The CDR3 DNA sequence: TGTGCCAGCAGTTACGGTCAGGGGAACAATCAGCCCCAGCATTTT. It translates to CASSYGQGNNQPQHF.

The CDR3 region is CSALNRTSGYNEQFF. The CDR3 DNA sequence: TGCAGTGCTTTAAACAGGACTAGCGGCTACAATGAGCAGTTCTTC. The chain has TRBV20-1 and TRBJ2-1, with 10 bases fitting TRBD2. The germline V gene encodes CDR1 DFQATT and CDR2 SNEGSKA (reference sequence). The CDR3 loop spans 15 amino acids. J was trimmed by 3 bases and V by 5 bases; bases with no gene match: 7.

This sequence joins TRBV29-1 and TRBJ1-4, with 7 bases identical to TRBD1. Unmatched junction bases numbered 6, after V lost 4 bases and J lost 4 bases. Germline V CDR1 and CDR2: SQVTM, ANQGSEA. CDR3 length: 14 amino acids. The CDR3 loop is CSVVGGQFNEKLFF. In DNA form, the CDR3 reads TGCAGCGTTGTGGGGGGACAGTTTAATGAAAAACTGTTTTTT.